Each of the 5 T cell receptor beta chains below was sequenced from the same sample in a study of cytomegalovirus exposure and HLA in healthy donors. The table came from immunoSEQ multiplex PCR; TCRdb's copy has only in-frame clones and leaves some out. The table has about 68,000 clones, about 96% seen once. Sequenced sample: PBMCs. Every receptor here comes from a man between 18 and 35 years old in good health and CMV-seronegative.

This chain uses TRBV5-4 with TRBJ1-4, with TRBD1 identical over 7 bases. Germline assignment: CDR1 SGHNT and CDR2 YYREEE (reference sequence). Trimming took 2 bases from V and 3 from J; bases not matched to a gene: 4. CDR3 length equals 15 residues. CDR3 sequence reads: CASSFGTEPNEKLFF. The CDR3, as DNA: TGTGCCAGCAGCTTTGGGACAGAACCTAATGAAAAACTGTTTTTT.

The chain joins TRBV2 to TRBJ1-3; D perhaps matches TRBD1 (5 bases). Trimming shortened V by 6 bases and J by 5 bases, and 8 bases separated the two germline ends. The length of the CDR3 is 12 residues. The germline V gene encodes CDR1 SNHLY and CDR2 FYNNEI. The CDR3 nucleotides are TGTGCCAGCAGGGACACAAGAAACACCATATATTTT. Its translation: CASRDTRNTIYF.

The gene calls are TRBV11-2 and TRBJ2-7; D uncertain. The CDR3 is 16 residues long. V was clipped by 1 base and J by 3 bases, with 16 bases between them. Germline CDR1 and CDR2: SGHAT and FQNNGV. The DNA of the CDR3 is TGTGCCAGCAGCTTAGGATACGGCGGCCGCCACTACGAGCAGTACTTC. Translating it yields CASSLGYGGRHYEQYF.

The chain employs TRBV18 and TRBJ1-1; 8 bases line up with TRBD1. There are 13 residues in the CDR3. V lost 3 bases, J lost 8 bases, and 5 bases stayed unmatched. CDR1 is KGHSH, CDR2 LQKENI, per germline. The CDR3, as DNA: TGTGCCAGCTCACCGGGGACAGGCGGCGAAGCTTTCTTT. It yields the protein CASSPGTGGEAFF.

The CDR3 DNA is TGTGCCAGCAGACAGTCAGGTCACAGCTCCTACGAGCAGTACTTC. Protein product: CASRQSGHSSYEQYF. The gene calls are TRBV5-4 and TRBJ2-7; D is uncertain. The ends were cut back, 5 bases at V and 0 bases at J, with 15 bases in the middle. Germline-derived CDR1 and CDR2 are SGHNT and YYREEE (reference sequence). The CDR3 is 15 amino acids.